This T cell receptor (beta chain) was sequenced in a study of blood T cell repertoires in COVID-19. Study overall: Whether acute or convalescent, the COVID-19 samples came from the United States, Italy and Spain. T cells, B-cell-depleted T cells, or PBMCs supplied cDNA or gDNA.

Germline CDR1 and CDR2: WNHNN and SYGVQD (reference sequence). The CDR3 contains 13 residues. The J segment lost 9 bases and the V segment lost 7 bases, leaving 7 bases of the junction unmatched. Measured with immunoSEQ multiplex PCR; TCRdb has only the in-frame clones, and not every one. Altogether about 150,000 clones are present, around 73% being singletons, with the ten largest covering 6%. In this sample, this clone turned up a few times. The clonotype comes from a woman aged 50 to 60 who had recovered from COVID-19. The chain couples TRBV10-1 to TRBJ2-1; 9 bases agree with TRBD1. Input material: PBMCs or T cells enriched from blood (not recorded which). The CDR3 sequence is CASTTGTGSEQFF. Here the CDR3 DNA reads TGCGCCAGCACCACCGGGACAGGGAGTGAGCAGTTCTTC.